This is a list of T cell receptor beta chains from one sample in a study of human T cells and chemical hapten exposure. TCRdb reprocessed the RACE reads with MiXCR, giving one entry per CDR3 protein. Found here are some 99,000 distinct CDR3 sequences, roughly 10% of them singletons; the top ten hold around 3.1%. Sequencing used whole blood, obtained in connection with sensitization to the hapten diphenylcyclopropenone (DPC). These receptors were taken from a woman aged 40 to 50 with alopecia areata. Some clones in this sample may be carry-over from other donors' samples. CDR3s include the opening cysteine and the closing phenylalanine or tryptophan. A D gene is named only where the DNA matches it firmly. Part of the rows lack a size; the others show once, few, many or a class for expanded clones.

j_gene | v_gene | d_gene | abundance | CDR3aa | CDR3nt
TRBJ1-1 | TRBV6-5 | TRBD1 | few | CASSRQGAAEAFF | TGTGCCAGCAGTCGACAGGGGGCCGCTGAAGCTTTCTTT
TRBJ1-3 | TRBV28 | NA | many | CASSREYTIYF | TGTGCCAGCAGCCGGGAGTACACCATATATTTT
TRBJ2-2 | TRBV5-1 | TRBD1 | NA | CASSLGGVSYTGELFF | TGCGCCAGCAGCCTAGGGGGCGTCTCGTACACCGGGGAGCTGTTTTTT
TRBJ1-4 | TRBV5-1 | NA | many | CASSPGGLYNEKLFF | TGCGCCAGCAGCCCGGGGGGGCTTTATAATGAAAAACTGTTTTTT
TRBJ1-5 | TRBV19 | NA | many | CASSIYTQGQPQHF | TGTGCCAGTAGTATATACACACAGGGTCAGCCCCAGCATTTT
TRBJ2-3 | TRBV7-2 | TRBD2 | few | CASSKRLAANTDTQYF | TGTGCCAGCAGCAAGAGACTAGCGGCCAACACAGATACGCAGTATTTT
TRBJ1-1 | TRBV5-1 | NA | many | CASSSLGRTEAFF | TGCGCCAGCAGCTCGTTGGGGCGCACTGAAGCTTTCTTT
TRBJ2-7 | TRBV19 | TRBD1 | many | CASSTRQGTYEQYF | TGTGCCAGTAGTACCAGACAGGGGACCTACGAGCAGTACTTC
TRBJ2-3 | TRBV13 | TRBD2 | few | CASGAGEIDTDTQYF | TGTGCCAGCGGCGCGGGGGAGATTGACACAGATACGCAGTATTTT
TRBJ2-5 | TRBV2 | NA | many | CASSRALETQYF | TGTGCCAGCAGTCGAGCTCTTGAGACCCAGTACTTC
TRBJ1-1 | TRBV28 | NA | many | CASSQEPVEAFF | TGTGCCAGCAGCCAGGAGCCAGTTGAAGCTTTCTTT
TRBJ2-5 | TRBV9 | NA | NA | CASSPLGAETQYF | TGTGCCAGCAGCCCGTTAGGGGCGGAGACCCAGTACTTC
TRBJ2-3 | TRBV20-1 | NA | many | CSAQHWDTQYF | TGCAGTGCCCAACATTGGGATACGCAGTATTTT
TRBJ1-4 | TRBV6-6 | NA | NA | CASSYRGGWANEKLFF | TGTGCCAGCAGTTACAGGGGTGGATGGGCTAATGAAAAACTGTTTTTT
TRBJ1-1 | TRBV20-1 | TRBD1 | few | CSARDRGRNTEAFF | TGCAGTGCTAGAGACAGGGGGAGGAACACTGAAGCTTTCTTT
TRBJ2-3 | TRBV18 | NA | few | CASSPWTLSTSTDTQYF | TGTGCCAGCTCACCATGGACACTAAGCACTAGCACAGATACGCAGTATTTT